This is a list of T cell receptor beta chains from one sample in a study of cytomegalovirus exposure and HLA in healthy donors. Sequenced by immunoSEQ multiplex PCR; TCRdb stores in-frame clones only, minus some. Here the sample spans some 63,000 clones, 80% being singletons. The sample was PBMCs. Receptors were obtained from a woman between 40 and 55 years old in good health and CMV-seronegative. Each CDR3 is given with its conserved first and last residue. A D gene is named only where the DNA matches it firmly. The size of a clone is reported for some rows only, either as once, few or many, or as a class for expanded clones.

clone_size	v_call	j_call	d_call	cdr3_nt	cdr3_aa
-	TRBV7-3	TRBJ2-3	-	TGTGCCAGCAGTCTGGGGTCTACAGGGATTTCGGCAGATACGCAGTATTTT	CASSLGSTGISADTQYF
-	TRBV14	TRBJ2-2	TRBD2	TGTGCCAGCAGCCAAGCGGGACTAGCGGTTACCGGGGAGCTGTTTTTT	CASSQAGLAVTGELFF
-	TRBV11-2	TRBJ2-7	TRBD2	TGTGCCAGCAGCTTAGTGGAGCGGGAGGGGAGCTACGAGCAGTACTTC	CASSLVEREGSYEQYF
-	TRBV2	TRBJ1-5	-	TGTGCCAGCAGTGAAAGGGCGGGGGATCAGCCCCAGCATTTT	CASSERAGDQPQHF
-	TRBV27	TRBJ2-7	TRBD2	TGTGCCAGCGGTCGCGGACTAGCGGCCTACGAGCAGTACTTC	CASGRGLAAYEQYF
few	TRBV28	TRBJ2-7	TRBD1	TGTGCCAGCAGCCGGGGGACAGGGGTGGAATTGGAGCAGTACTTC	CASSRGTGVELEQYF
few	TRBV7-9	TRBJ2-2	TRBD1	TGTGCCAGCAGCCCCGGACAGGTCTCCGGGGAGCTGTTTTTT	CASSPGQVSGELFF
-	TRBV15	TRBJ1-5	TRBD1	TGTGCCACCAGCACCGATGGACAGGGTAATCAGCCCCAGCATTTT	CATSTDGQGNQPQHF
-	TRBV6-5	TRBJ1-2	TRBD1	TGTGCCAGCAGTCGGACAGGGCCCCTCTATGGCTACACCTTC	CASSRTGPLYGYTF
-	TRBV2	TRBJ1-2	-	TGTGCCAGCAGTGAAGCGGGACTGAGCTATGGCTACACCTTC	CASSEAGLSYGYTF
-	TRBV29-1	TRBJ2-7	TRBD1	TGCAGCGTCCCAAAAACCGGGACAGGGACCTACGAGCAGTACTTC	CSVPKTGTGTYEQYF
-	TRBV5-1	TRBJ2-1	TRBD2	TGCGCCAGCGGGCATGGCGGGACTAGCGGGAGTATTGAGCAGTTCTTC	CASGHGGTSGSIEQFF
once	TRBV6-1	TRBJ2-7	TRBD2	TGTGCCAGCAGTGGACGATCACCCAGCGGGAGGAGGACCTACGAGCAGTACTTC	CASSGRSPSGRRTYEQYF
-	TRBV28	TRBJ2-7	TRBD1	TGTGCCAGCAGTTTTGTAACGGGACAGGGGAGGGAGCAGTACTTC	CASSFVTGQGREQYF
-	TRBV7-2	TRBJ2-7	-	TGTGCCAGCAGCTTAGCGCAAACTAGCCCCACCTACGAGCAGTACTTC	CASSLAQTSPTYEQYF
-	TRBV5-1	TRBJ1-1	-	TGCGCCAGCAGCTCGCAGAACAGGGACACTGAAGCTTTCTTT	CASSSQNRDTEAFF
-	TRBV7-9	TRBJ2-7	TRBD2	TGTGCCAGCAGCTTAGCGGTAATAGCGGGACAAGAGCAGTACTTC	CASSLAVIAGQEQYF
-	TRBV19	TRBJ1-4	-	TGTGCCAGTAGTATCGTGGCAGATGAAAAACTGTTTTTT	CASSIVADEKLFF
-	TRBV7-9	TRBJ2-5	-	TGTGCCAGCAGCCGGGACGGGGGAGAGCAGTACTTC	CASSRDGGEQYF
medium-sized	TRBV28	TRBJ2-5	-	TGTGCCAGCAGTTTAATCTCCCAGGGAAAATCTCAAGAGACCCAGTACTTC	CASSLISQGKSQETQYF
-	TRBV5-8	TRBJ1-1	TRBD1	TGTGCCAGCCCACAGGGGAAGAACACTGAAGCTTTCTTT	CASPQGKNTEAFF
-	TRBV4-1	TRBJ1-5	-	TGCGCCAGCAGCCAAGATTTGGGGGCAAGGACGATCAATCAGCCCCAGCATTTT	CASSQDLGARTINQPQHF
once	TRBV28	TRBJ2-5	-	TGTGCCAGCAGTTTCGGGGTTATACAGGGCAAAGAGACCCAGTACTTC	CASSFGVIQGKETQYF
few	TRBV27	TRBJ2-1	-	TGTGCCAGCAGTTTATCGGGTGGCGGCCGAAGCTCCTACAATGAGCAGTTCTTC	CASSLSGGGRSSYNEQFF
-	TRBV7-2	TRBJ2-7	TRBD2	TGTGCCAGCAGCTTAGCTGCTAGCGGGAGTGTCTACGAGCAGTACTTC	CASSLAASGSVYEQYF
once	TRBV10-3	TRBJ2-2	TRBD2	TGTGCCATCACCTCGGGGCTAGCGGGAGTCACCGGGGAGCTGTTTTTT	CAITSGLAGVTGELFF
-	TRBV19	TRBJ2-7	TRBD1	TGTGCCAGTTCAGACAGGGAGATTGGAGAGCAGTACTTC	CASSDREIGEQYF
-	TRBV7-6	TRBJ2-1	-	TGTGCCAGCAGCTTTGCGGTGGGCTCCTACAATGAGCAGTTCTTC	CASSFAVGSYNEQFF
-	TRBV20-1	TRBJ2-5	-	TGCAGTGCCCCTTTGGAGACCCAGTACTTC	CSAPLETQYF
-	TRBV7-7	TRBJ2-2	-	TGTGCTAGCAGCGAAAGCGGGAACACCGGGGAGCTGTTTTTT	CASSESGNTGELFF
-	TRBV19	TRBJ2-3	-	TGTGCCAGTGGGCACACAGATACGCAGTATTTT	CASGHTDTQYF
-	TRBV19	TRBJ2-1	-	TGTGCCAGTAGTATGTCCAGCTACAATGAGCAGTTCTTC	CASSMSSYNEQFF
once	TRBV6-1	TRBJ1-1	TRBD1	TGTGCCAGTGTACACGGACAGGGGTCTGAAGCTTTCTTT	CASVHGQGSEAFF
once	TRBV13	TRBJ2-3	TRBD2	TGTGCCAGCAGTCTAGCGGGAGGCACAGATACGCAGTATTTT	CASSLAGGTDTQYF
-	TRBV7-2	TRBJ2-7	-	TGTGCCAGCAGCTTAGGAGCAGGGCTCGCGAAGAACGAGCAGTACTTC	CASSLGAGLAKNEQYF
-	TRBV28	TRBJ2-7	TRBD1	TGTGCCAGCAGTTGGGCCGGGACAGGGGGCTCCTACGAGCAGTACTTC	CASSWAGTGGSYEQYF
-	TRBV6-6	TRBJ2-7	TRBD2	TGTGCCAGCAGTTACTTAGGACTAGCGGGGGATTACGAGCAGTACTTC	CASSYLGLAGDYEQYF
few	TRBV5-1	TRBJ1-1	-	TGCGCCAGCGGACGACGGACTGAGAGAGGCACTGAAGCTTTCTTT	CASGRRTERGTEAFF
-	TRBV27	TRBJ1-4	TRBD1	TGTGCCAGCAGTCCCCGAGGACAGGCCGGGGCAATGAATGAAAAACTGTTTTTT	CASSPRGQAGAMNEKLFF
-	TRBV14	TRBJ1-1	-	TGTGCCAGCAGCCAAGTCTTAAACCCCAGGGAAGCTTTCTTT	CASSQVLNPREAFF
few	TRBV5-4	TRBJ2-2	TRBD2	TGTGCCAGCAGCGGAGGGACTAGCGGGGCTACCGGGGAGCTGTTTTTT	CASSGGTSGATGELFF
once	TRBV9	TRBJ2-3	TRBD2	TGTGCCAGCAGCGGAACGACTAGCGGGGAACGAGGCACAGATACGCAGTATTTT	CASSGTTSGERGTDTQYF
once	TRBV9	TRBJ2-5	-	TGTGCCAGCAGCGTAGGGGGAGGACAAGAGACCCAGTACTTC	CASSVGGGQETQYF
-	TRBV28	TRBJ1-2	TRBD1	TGTGCCAGCAGTTCTACCGGGACAGGGGGTCGAGGCTACACCTTC	CASSSTGTGGRGYTF
-	TRBV9	TRBJ2-1	TRBD2	TGTGCCAGCAGCGTAAGTCAGTTTGGGTCTAGCGGGGCCCCAATAAATGAGCAGTTCTTC	CASSVSQFGSSGAPINEQFF
-	TRBV4-1	TRBJ2-3	TRBD2	TGCGCCAGCAGCCTCAAGAGGGGCGGGAGTGGCACAGATACGCAGTATTTT	CASSLKRGGSGTDTQYF
-	TRBV29-1	TRBJ2-7	TRBD2	TGCAGCGTTACGGGGGGGGCCTACGAGCAGTACTTC	CSVTGGAYEQYF
-	TRBV18	TRBJ1-1	-	TGTGCCAGCTCCCAAGGAGTGGTGGGTATAACTGAAGCTTTCTTT	CASSQGVVGITEAFF
medium-sized	TRBV25-1	TRBJ2-7	TRBD1	TGTGCCAGCAGTGAATTAAGGGACAGGGGCTACGAGCAGTACTTC	CASSELRDRGYEQYF
-	TRBV27	TRBJ1-4	TRBD1	TGTGCCAGCAGCCACCTGCCCCCGGGACAGGGCTCCGCTAATGAAAAACTGTTTTTT	CASSHLPPGQGSANEKLFF
-	TRBV28	TRBJ1-1	-	TGTGCCAGCAGTTTAAACATGAACACTGAAGCTTTCTTT	CASSLNMNTEAFF
-	TRBV28	TRBJ2-7	TRBD2	TGTGCCAGCAGTTTCGGAGCGGGAGGATTCAGCTCCTACGAGCAGTACTTC	CASSFGAGGFSSYEQYF
-	TRBV29-1	TRBJ1-1	TRBD1	TGCAGCGTCCACGGGACAGCATTTCAGGGGGCTTTCTTT	CSVHGTAFQGAFF
-	TRBV5-1	TRBJ1-4	TRBD1	TGCGCCAGCAGCTTGTTCGGGACAGGGATGTCGGAAAAACTGTTTTTT	CASSLFGTGMSEKLFF
-	TRBV5-1	TRBJ2-5	TRBD2	TGCGCCAGCAGCCCGGGACTAGCATCAGGGGAGACCCAGTACTTC	CASSPGLASGETQYF
few	TRBV11-2	TRBJ1-5	TRBD1	TGTGCCAGCAGCTTCTCGATCGGACAGGGTATCAATCAGCCCCAGCATTTT	CASSFSIGQGINQPQHF
few	TRBV4-1	TRBJ2-7	-	TGCGCCAGCAGCCGACTCGGACTTGTCCCGACCTACGAGCAGTACTTC	CASSRLGLVPTYEQYF